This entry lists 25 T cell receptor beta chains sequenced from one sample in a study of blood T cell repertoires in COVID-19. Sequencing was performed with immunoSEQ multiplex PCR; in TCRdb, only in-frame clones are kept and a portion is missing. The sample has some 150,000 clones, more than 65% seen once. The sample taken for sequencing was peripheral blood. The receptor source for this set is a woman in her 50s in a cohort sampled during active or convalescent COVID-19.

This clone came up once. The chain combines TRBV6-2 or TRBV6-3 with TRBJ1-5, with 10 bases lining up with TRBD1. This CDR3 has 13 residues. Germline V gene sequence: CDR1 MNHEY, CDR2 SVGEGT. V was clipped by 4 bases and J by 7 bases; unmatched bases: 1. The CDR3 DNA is TGTGCCAGCAGTTGGGGACAGGGGCAGCCCCAGCATTTT. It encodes CASSWGQGQPQHF.

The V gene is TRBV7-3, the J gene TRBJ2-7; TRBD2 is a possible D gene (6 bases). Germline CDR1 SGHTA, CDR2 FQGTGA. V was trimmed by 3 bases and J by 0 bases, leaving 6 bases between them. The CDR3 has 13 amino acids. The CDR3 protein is CASSFGSSYEQYF. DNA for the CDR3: TGTGCCAGCAGCTTCGGGAGCTCCTACGAGCAGTACTTC.

CDR3 in DNA: TGCGCCAGCAGCCAAGCCCGGGGCGGGGGAAACACAGATACGCAGTATTTT. Encoded protein: CASSQARGGGNTDTQYF. The chain links TRBV4-1 to TRBJ2-3; 7 bases match TRBD2. V lost 1 base to trimming and J lost 2 bases; unmatched junction nucleotides: 9. CDR1 and CDR2 from the germline V gene are MGHRA and YSYEKL. The CDR3 is 17 amino acids.

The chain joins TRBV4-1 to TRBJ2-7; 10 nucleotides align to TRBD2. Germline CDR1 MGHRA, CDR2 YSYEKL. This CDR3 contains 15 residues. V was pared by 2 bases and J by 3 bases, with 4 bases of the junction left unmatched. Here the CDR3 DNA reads TGCGCCAGCAGCCAAAGCGGGGGGGCCATCTACGAGCAGTACTTC. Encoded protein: CASSQSGGAIYEQYF.

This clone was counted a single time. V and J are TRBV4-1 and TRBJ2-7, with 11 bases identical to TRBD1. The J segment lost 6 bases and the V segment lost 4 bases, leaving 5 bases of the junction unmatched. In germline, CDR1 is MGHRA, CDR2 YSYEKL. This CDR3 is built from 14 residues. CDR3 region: CASSPDRGLREQYF. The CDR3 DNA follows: TGCGCCAGCAGCCCGGACAGGGGGCTTCGCGAGCAGTACTTC.

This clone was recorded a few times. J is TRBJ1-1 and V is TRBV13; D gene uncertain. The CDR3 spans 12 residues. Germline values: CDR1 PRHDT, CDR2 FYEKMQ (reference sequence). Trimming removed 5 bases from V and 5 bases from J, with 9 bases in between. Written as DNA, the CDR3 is TGTGCCAGCAGCCTCTACGGGACTGAAGCTTTCTTT. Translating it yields CASSLYGTEAFF.

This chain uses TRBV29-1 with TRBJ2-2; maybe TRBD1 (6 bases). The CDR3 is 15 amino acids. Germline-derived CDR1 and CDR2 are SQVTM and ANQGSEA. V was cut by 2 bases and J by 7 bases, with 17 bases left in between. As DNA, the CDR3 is TGCAGCGTTGAAATGCCCCAGGGGACGGACGGGGAGCTGTTTTTT. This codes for CSVEMPQGTDGELFF.

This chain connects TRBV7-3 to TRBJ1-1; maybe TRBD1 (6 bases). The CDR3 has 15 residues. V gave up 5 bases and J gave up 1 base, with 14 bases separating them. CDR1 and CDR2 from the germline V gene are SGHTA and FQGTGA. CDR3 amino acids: CASSPTGATNTEAFF. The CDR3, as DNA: TGTGCCAGCAGCCCGACAGGAGCAACGAACACTGAAGCTTTCTTT.

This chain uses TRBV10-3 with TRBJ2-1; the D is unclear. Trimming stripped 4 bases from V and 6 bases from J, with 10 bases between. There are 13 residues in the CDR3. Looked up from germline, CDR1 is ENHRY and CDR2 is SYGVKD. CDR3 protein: CAISGALLNEQFF. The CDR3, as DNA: TGTGCCATCAGTGGGGCCCTTCTCAATGAGCAGTTCTTC.

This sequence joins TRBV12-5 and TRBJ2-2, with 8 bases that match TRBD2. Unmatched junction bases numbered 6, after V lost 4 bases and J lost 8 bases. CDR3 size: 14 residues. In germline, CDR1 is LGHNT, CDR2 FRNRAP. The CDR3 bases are TGTGCTAGTGGTTCGCAGCGGGGGCGGGGGGAGCTGTTTTTT. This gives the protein CASGSQRGRGELFF.

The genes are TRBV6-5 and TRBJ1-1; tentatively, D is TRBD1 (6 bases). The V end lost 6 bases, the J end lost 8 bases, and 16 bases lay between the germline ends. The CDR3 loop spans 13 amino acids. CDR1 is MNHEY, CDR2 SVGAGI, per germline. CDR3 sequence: CASRRPGTKEAFF. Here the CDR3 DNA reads TGTGCCAGCAGACGCCCCGGGACAAAAGAAGCTTTCTTT.

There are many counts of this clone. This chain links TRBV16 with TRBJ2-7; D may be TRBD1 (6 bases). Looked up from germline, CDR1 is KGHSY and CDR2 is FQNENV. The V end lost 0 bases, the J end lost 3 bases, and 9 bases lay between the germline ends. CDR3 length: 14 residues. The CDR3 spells CASSQSGQLYEQYF. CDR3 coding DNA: TGTGCCAGCAGCCAATCCGGACAGCTCTACGAGCAGTACTTC.

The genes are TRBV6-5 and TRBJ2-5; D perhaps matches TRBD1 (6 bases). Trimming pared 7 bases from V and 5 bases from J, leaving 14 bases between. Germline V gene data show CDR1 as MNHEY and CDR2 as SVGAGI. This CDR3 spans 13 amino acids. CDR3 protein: CASTITRGETQYF. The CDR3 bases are TGTGCCAGCACCATAACGAGGGGGGAGACCCAGTACTTC.

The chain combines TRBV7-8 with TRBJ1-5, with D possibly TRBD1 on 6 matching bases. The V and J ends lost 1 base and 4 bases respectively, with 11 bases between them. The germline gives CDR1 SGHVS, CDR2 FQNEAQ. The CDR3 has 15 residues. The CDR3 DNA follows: TGTGCCAGCAGCTTAGGCGGGGGCCCTAATCAGCCCCAGCATTTT. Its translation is CASSLGGGPNQPQHF.

CDR3 sequence reads: CASSLSEGAVSDRGYF. For the CDR3, the DNA is TGTGCCAGCAGTCTTTCCGAGGGGGCGGTTAGTGATAGAGGGTACTTC. The chain couples TRBV6-6 to TRBJ2-7, with TRBD1 matching 7 bases. V trimming: 5 bases; J trimming: 12 bases; junction bases outside the gene matches: 22. This CDR3 has 16 residues. Germline CDR1 is MNHNY and CDR2 is SVGAGI (reference sequence).

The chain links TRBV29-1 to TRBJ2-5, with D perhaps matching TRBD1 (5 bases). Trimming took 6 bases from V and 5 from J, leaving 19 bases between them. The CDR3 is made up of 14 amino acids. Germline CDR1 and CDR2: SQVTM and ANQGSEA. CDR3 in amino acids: CSVGANSGLETQYF. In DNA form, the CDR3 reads TGCAGCGTGGGTGCAAATTCAGGGCTGGAGACCCAGTACTTC.

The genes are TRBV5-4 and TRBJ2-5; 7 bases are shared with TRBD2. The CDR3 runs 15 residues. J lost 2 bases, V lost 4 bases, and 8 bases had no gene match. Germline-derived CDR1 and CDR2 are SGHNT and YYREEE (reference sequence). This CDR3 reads CASSQAGTTQETQYF. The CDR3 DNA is TGTGCCAGCAGCCAAGCGGGGACTACACAAGAGACCCAGTACTTC. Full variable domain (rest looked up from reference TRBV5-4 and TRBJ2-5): ETGVTQSPTHLIKTRGQQVTLRCSSQSGHNTVSWYQQALGQGPQFIFQYYREEENGRGNFPPRFSGLQFPNYSSELNVNALELDDSALYLCASSQAGTTQETQYFGPGTRLLVL.

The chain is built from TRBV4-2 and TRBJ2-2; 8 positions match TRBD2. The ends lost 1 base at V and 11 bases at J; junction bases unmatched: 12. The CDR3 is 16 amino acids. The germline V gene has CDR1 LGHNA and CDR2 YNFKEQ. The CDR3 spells CASSQARGGSPEELFF. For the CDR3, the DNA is TGTGCCAGCAGCCAAGCCCGGGGGGGATCCCCCGAAGAGCTGTTTTTT.

DNA for the CDR3: TGCGCCAGCAGTGAGGGGGCTAGCGGGGATGAGACCCAGTACTTC. Protein: CASSEGASGDETQYF. The rearrangement joins TRBV10-2 to TRBJ2-5; 9 nucleotides match TRBD2. The V gene's germline CDR1 is WSHSY and CDR2 SAAADI. Germline trimming cut 2 bases from V and 5 bases from J; bases unmatched to any gene: 6. The CDR3 is 15 amino acids.

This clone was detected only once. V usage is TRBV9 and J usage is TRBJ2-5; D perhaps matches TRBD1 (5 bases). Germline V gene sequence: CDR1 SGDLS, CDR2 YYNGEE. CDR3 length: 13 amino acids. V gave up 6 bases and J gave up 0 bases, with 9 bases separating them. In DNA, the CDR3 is TGTGCCAGCACCCCAGGGTACCAAGAGACCCAGTACTTC. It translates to CASTPGYQETQYF. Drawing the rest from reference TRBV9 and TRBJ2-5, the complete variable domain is DSGVTQTPKHLITATGQRVTLRCSPRSGDLSVYWYQQSLDQGLQFLIQYYNGEERAKGNILERFSAQQFPDLHSELNLSSLELGDSALYFCASTPGYQETQYFGPGTRLLVL.

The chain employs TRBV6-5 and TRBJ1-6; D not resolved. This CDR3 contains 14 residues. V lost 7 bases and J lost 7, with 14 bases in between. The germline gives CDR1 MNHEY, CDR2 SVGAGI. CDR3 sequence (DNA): TGTGCCAGCATGATTCGGGGAGGGAATTCACCCCTCCACTTT. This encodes CASMIRGGNSPLHF.

The CDR3 loop is CASSQDQTIRLAGAYEQYF. In DNA form, the CDR3 reads TGTGCCAGCAGCCAAGACCAGACCATTCGGCTAGCGGGGGCCTACGAGCAGTACTTC. The chain links TRBV3-1 (or the pseudogene TRBV3-2) to TRBJ2-7; TRBD2 matches at 10 bases. The germline CDR1 and CDR2 sequences are LGHDT and YNNKEL (reference sequence). The CDR3 consists of 19 residues. Losses at the gene ends were 0 bases for V and 2 bases for J; bases not matched to a gene: 13.

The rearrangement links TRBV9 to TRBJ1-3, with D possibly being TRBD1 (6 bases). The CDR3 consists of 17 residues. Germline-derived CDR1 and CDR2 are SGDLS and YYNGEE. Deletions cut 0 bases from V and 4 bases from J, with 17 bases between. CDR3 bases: TGTGCCAGCAGCGTAGCACCAGTAACAGGGACCGGAAACACCATATATTTT. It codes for CASSVAPVTGTGNTIYF.

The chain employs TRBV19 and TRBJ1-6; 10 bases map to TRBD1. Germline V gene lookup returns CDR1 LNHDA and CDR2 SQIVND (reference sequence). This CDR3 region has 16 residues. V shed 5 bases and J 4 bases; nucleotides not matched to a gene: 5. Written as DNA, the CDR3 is TGTGCCAGTAGTTCACGGACAGGGGGTTATAATTCACCCCTCCACTTT. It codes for CASSSRTGGYNSPLHF.

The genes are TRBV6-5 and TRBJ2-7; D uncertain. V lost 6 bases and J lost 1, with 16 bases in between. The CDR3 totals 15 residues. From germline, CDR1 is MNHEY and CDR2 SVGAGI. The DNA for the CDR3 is TGTGCCAGCAGAACCGGGTCCTCCCTTTCCTACGAGCAGTACTTC. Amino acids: CASRTGSSLSYEQYF.